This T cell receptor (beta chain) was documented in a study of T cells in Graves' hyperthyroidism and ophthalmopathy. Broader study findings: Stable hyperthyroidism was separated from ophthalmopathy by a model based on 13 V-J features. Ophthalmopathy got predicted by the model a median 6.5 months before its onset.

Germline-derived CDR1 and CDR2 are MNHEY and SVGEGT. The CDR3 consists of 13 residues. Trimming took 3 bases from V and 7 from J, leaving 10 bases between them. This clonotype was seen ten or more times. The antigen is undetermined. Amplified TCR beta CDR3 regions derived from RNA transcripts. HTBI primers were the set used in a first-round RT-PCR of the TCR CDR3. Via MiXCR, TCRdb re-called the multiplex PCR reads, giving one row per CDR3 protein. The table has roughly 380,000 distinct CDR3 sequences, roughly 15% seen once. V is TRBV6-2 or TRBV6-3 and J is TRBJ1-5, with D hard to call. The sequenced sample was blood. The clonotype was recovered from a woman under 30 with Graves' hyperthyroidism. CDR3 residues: CASSYTLRQPQHF. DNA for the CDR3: TGTGCCAGCAGTTATACGTTACGACAGCCCCAGCATTTT.